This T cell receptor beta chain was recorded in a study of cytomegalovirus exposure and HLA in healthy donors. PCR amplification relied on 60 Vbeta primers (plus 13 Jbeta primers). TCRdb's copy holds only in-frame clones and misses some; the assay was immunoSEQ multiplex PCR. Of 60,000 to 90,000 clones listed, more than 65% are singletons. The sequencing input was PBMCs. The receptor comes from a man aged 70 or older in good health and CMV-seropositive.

The CDR3: CASSPGGRQETQYF. CDR3 DNA: TGTGCCAGCAGCCCCGGGGGGCGGCAAGAGACCCAGTACTTC. This chain uses TRBV5-4 with TRBJ2-5, with D tentatively TRBD2 (7 bases). Trimming removed 4 bases from V and 2 bases from J, with 12 bases in between. The germline gives CDR1 SGHNT, CDR2 YYREEE (reference sequence). The CDR3 covers 14 residues. The full variable domain, completed using reference TRBV5-4 and TRBJ2-5, is ETGVTQSPTHLIKTRGQQVTLRCSSQSGHNTVSWYQQALGQGPQFIFQYYREEENGRGNFPPRFSGLQFPNYSSELNVNALELDDSALYLCASSPGGRQETQYFGPGTRLLVL.